The T cell receptor (beta chain) under discussion was sequenced for a study of CD8 T cells in ankylosing spondylitis. This clonotype was seen at least ten times. No antigen is known for it. V lost 0 bases and J 3 bases, leaving 12 bases between the germline ends. Germline CDR1 and CDR2: DFQATT and SNEGSKA (reference sequence). This CDR3 has 15 residues. TCRdb independently ran MiXCR on the 5' RACE reads; one entry per CDR3 protein. The sample has more than 650,000 distinct CDR3 sequences; approximately 12% are singletons. Study outcomes and limitations: What appeared characteristic of ankylosing spondylitis blood was a TCR beta motif of 7 or 8 highly homologous variants.

The receptor's source is a male donor with ankylosing spondylitis. The sample comprised blood, either unsorted or a sorted T cell fraction (not recorded which). The chain is built from TRBV20-1 and TRBJ2-4; D gene ambiguous. CDR3 loop: CSARENWLGKNIQYF. CDR3 DNA sequence: TGCAGTGCTAGAGAAAACTGGTTGGGCAAAAACATTCAGTACTTC.